This T cell receptor beta chain was recovered during a study of cytomegalovirus exposure and HLA in healthy donors. The length of the CDR3 is 15 residues. Germline CDR1 is MNHNY and CDR2 is SVGAGI (reference sequence). V lost 6 bases, J lost 7 bases, and 21 bases lay in between. The PCR employed 60 Vbeta primers together with 13 Jbeta primers. Using immunoSEQ multiplex PCR, the repertoire was profiled, and TCRdb retains in-frame clones only, with some absent. The table lists 100,000 to 150,000 clones, about 70% of them singletons. Among the donors, all were healthy bone marrow donors. This sequence joins TRBV6-6 and TRBJ2-5, with D tentatively TRBD1 (5 bases). The clonotype comes from a woman between 35 and 50 years old in good health and CMV-seronegative. The source material was PBMCs. The CDR3 nucleotides are TGTGCCAGCAGCCGAGGACAATCCGAAATTGGGACCCAGTACTTC. Translated, it gives CASSRGQSEIGTQYF.